This T cell receptor (beta chain) stems from a study of cytomegalovirus exposure and HLA in healthy donors. Overall study context: The study's early data release held about 80 million unique TCRs from HLA-typed donors. Study results and limitations: Researchers catalogued 160 or so TCR beta chains as cytomegalovirus-associated.

Amplification used 60 Vbeta primers and 13 Jbeta primers. Only in-frame clones appear in the TCRdb table, and some are missing; sequencing was by immunoSEQ multiplex PCR. The repertoire includes about 160,000 clones, 79% of them detected once, and 2.1% sits in the top ten. The CDR3 is made up of 15 amino acids. V lost 7 bases to trimming and J lost 7 bases, with 20 bases between them. CDR1 is SGHVS and CDR2 is FQNEAQ in the germline V gene. A word on this clone: Its antigen is still unknown.

This receptor was obtained from a middle-aged man in good health and CMV-seronegative. V and J are TRBV7-8 and TRBJ2-1; TRBD2 might be the D (5 bases). Input material: PBMCs. CDR3 protein: CASTRSGTRGNEQFF. CDR3 nucleotide sequence: TGTGCCAGCACGAGGAGCGGAACCCGAGGTAATGAGCAGTTCTTC.